The 2 T cell receptor beta chains listed next were all sequenced from one sample in a study of cytomegalovirus exposure and HLA in healthy donors. The PCR contained 60 Vbeta and 13 Jbeta primers. Assay used: immunoSEQ multiplex PCR; TCRdb lists only in-frame clones, some missing. The sample includes approximately 240,000 clones, around 89% of them seen just once. The material sequenced was PBMCs. The source of these receptors is a woman aged 18-30 years in good health and CMV-seronegative.

The chain links TRBV14 to TRBJ2-4; 7 bases are a match to TRBD2. The CDR3 consists of 16 residues. The trim removed 4 bases at V and 0 bases at J, leaving 6 bases unmatched. CDR1 is SGHDN, CDR2 FVKESK, per germline. The CDR3: CASSLNPGGAKNIQYF. The CDR3 DNA reads TGTGCCAGCAGCCTAAACCCGGGGGGAGCCAAAAACATTCAGTACTTC. Complete variable domain (other parts from reference TRBV14 and TRBJ2-4): EAGVTQFPSHSVIEKGQTVTLRCDPISGHDNLYWYRRVMGKEIKFLLHFVKESKQDESGMPNNRFLAERTGGTYSTLKVQPAELEDSGVYFCASSLNPGGAKNIQYFGAGTRLSVL.

V and J are TRBV10-3 and TRBJ2-7; 7 nucleotides agree with TRBD1. Trimming removed 7 bases from V and 5 bases from J; junction bases left unmatched: 8. Germline CDR1 ENHRY, CDR2 SYGVKD. The CDR3 spans 13 residues. The CDR3 region is CAITKGTADEQYF. CDR3 nucleotide sequence: TGTGCCATCACCAAGGGGACAGCCGACGAGCAGTACTTC.